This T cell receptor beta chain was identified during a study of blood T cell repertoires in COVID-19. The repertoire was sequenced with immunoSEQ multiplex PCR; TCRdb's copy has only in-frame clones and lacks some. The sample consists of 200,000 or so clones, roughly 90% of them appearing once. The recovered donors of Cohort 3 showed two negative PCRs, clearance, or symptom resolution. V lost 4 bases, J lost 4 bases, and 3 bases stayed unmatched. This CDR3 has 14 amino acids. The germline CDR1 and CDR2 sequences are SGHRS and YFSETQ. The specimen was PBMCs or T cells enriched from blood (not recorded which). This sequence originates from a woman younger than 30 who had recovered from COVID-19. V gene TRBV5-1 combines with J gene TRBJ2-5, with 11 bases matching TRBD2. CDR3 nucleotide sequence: TGCGCCAGCAGCCATAGCGGGGGGGCAGAGACCCAGTACTTC. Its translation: CASSHSGGAETQYF.